A selection of T cell receptor beta chains follows, all from one sample in a study of blood T cells in healthy people across ages. TCRdb re-called the 5' RACE reads through MiXCR, storing one row per CDR3 protein. This repertoire shows approximately 940,000 distinct CDR3 sequences, around 48% found once; its top ten account for around 15%. Sequences were obtained from blood. All receptors come from a man in his thirties or forties in good health. CDR3s include the opening cysteine and the closing phenylalanine or tryptophan. The order of the fields is V gene, J gene, CDR3 length, CDR3 protein.

v_gene: TRBV4-1; j_gene: TRBJ2-3; len: 14; CDR3aa: CASSQETGDGEQYF
v_gene: TRBV6-1; j_gene: TRBJ2-7; len: 15; CDR3aa: CASSERGETIYEQYF
v_gene: TRBV6-1; j_gene: TRBJ2-5; len: 14; CDR3aa: CASSEGAGIKTQYF
v_gene: TRBV12-3/TRBV12-4; j_gene: TRBJ1-5; len: 14; CDR3aa: CASSLGVSNQPRHF
v_gene: TRBV29-1; j_gene: TRBJ2-1; len: 13; CDR3aa: CSGDTQGVREQFF
v_gene: TRBV15; j_gene: TRBJ2-7; len: 15; CDR3aa: CATKAEVANSYEQYF
v_gene: TRBV11-2; j_gene: TRBJ1-4; len: 15; CDR3aa: CASSLGEGVSSKLFF
v_gene: TRBV7-9; j_gene: TRBJ1-2; len: 14; CDR3aa: CASSPLVGSGGYTF
v_gene: TRBV6-1; j_gene: TRBJ1-6; len: 14; CDR3aa: CASPNPSSNSPLHF
v_gene: TRBV7-3; j_gene: TRBJ1-6; len: 15; CDR3aa: CATKMGTDWNSPLHF
v_gene: TRBV29-1; j_gene: NA; len: 13; CDR3aa: CSVGSSGGDEQYF
v_gene: TRBV3-1; j_gene: TRBJ2-7; len: 14; CDR3aa: CASSQLGTAYEQYF
v_gene: TRBV5-1; j_gene: TRBJ1-4; len: 16; CDR3aa: CASSWNQGATNEKLFF
v_gene: TRBV6-2/TRBV6-3; j_gene: TRBJ2-7; len: 15; CDR3aa: CASSSGGTGTYEQYF
v_gene: TRBV7-2; j_gene: TRBJ2-3; len: 15; CDR3aa: CASSSPDREISTQYF
v_gene: TRBV14; j_gene: TRBJ1-1; len: 14; CDR3aa: CASSHSLMNTEAFF
v_gene: TRBV9; j_gene: TRBJ2-3; len: 17; CDR3aa: CASSVVPGGDRGHTQYF
v_gene: TRBV28; j_gene: TRBJ2-7; len: 12; CDR3aa: CASRDTSYEQYF
v_gene: TRBV27; j_gene: TRBJ2-7; len: 14; CDR3aa: CASSLVTGAAEQYF
v_gene: TRBV7-8; j_gene: TRBJ2-7; len: 14; CDR3aa: CANSAGQGTYEQYF
v_gene: TRBV3-1; j_gene: TRBJ1-1; len: 14; CDR3aa: CASSPRQGTAEAFF
v_gene: TRBV4-3; j_gene: TRBJ1-3; len: 15; CDR3aa: CASSQDWGSGNTIYF
v_gene: TRBV4-1; j_gene: TRBJ2-1; len: 15; CDR3aa: CASSRPGHRDNEQFF
v_gene: TRBV5-1; j_gene: TRBJ2-7; len: 14; CDR3aa: CASSLVTTVREQYF
v_gene: TRBV5-6; j_gene: TRBJ2-3; len: 14; CDR3aa: CASSLAQPWDTQYF
v_gene: TRBV7-2; j_gene: TRBJ1-5; len: 15; CDR3aa: CASSLSRGSNQPQHF
v_gene: TRBV3-1; j_gene: TRBJ2-3; len: 15; CDR3aa: CASSRPSVSTDTQYF
v_gene: TRBV4-1; j_gene: TRBJ2-7; len: 15; CDR3aa: CASSQGTGRSYEQYF
v_gene: TRBV5-1; j_gene: TRBJ2-3; len: 15; CDR3aa: CASSRTAGSTDTQYF
v_gene: TRBV4-2; j_gene: NA; len: 17; CDR3aa: CASSQDVRGGAGNIQYF
v_gene: TRBV5-1; j_gene: TRBJ1-1; len: 17; CDR3aa: CASSASRWRQGNTEAFF